This T cell receptor beta chain was captured in a study of response to subunit inactivated influenza vaccine. Regarding the study as a whole: Few additional T cells are recruited per seasonal influenza vaccination, authors suggested.

In TCRdb, the RT-PCR reads were re-called with MiXCR into one record per CDR3 protein. The sample lists 150,000 or so distinct CDR3 sequences, roughly a tenth seen once, with under 15% in the top ten. Details on this clonotype: What it recognizes is unknown.

V lost 5 bases, J lost 5 bases, and 12 bases stayed unmatched. The germline gives CDR1 MNHNS, CDR2 SASEGT. The CDR3 is made up of 16 amino acids. Here the sequenced sample was non-naive T cells sorted from PBMCs, taken about 6 weeks after vaccination. The chain is built from TRBV6-1 and TRBJ2-4; 7 bases match TRBD2. The clonotype originates from a middle-aged man who received an inactivated influenza vaccine. The CDR3 region is CASSSPLGGGENIQYF. CDR3 nucleotide sequence: TGTGCCAGCAGTAGCCCGCTGGGTGGGGGGGAAAACATTCAGTACTTC.